A single TCR beta chain is shown here with its context. Antigen unknown. Sequencing used immunoSEQ multiplex PCR; TCRdb keeps in-frame clones, though not all of them. Among some 130,000 clones listed, about 95% were seen once. This sample is drawn from a study of graft-versus-host responses after intestinal transplantation. The wider study: Multivisceral, liver-intestinal, or isolated intestinal grafts were transplanted into recipients. Findings and caveats of the study: Recipient marrow harbored GvH clones, some of which surfaced first in ileum or blood. Some patients had graft-donor T cell macrochimerism. In their allografts, the ratios of graft-versus-host to host-versus-graft T cell clones were high. GvH clone levels peaked in circulation, and this peak was associated with early post-transplant HvG declines.

In germline, CDR1 is MDHEN, CDR2 SYDVKM. The ends were cut back, 1 base at V and 3 bases at J, with 10 bases in the middle. The CDR3 is 14 residues long. Sequencing used unstimulated CD8+ T cells sorted from spleen or lymph node cells, obtained before intestinal transplant. V usage is TRBV28 and J usage is TRBJ2-7, with D possibly TRBD2 on 5 matching bases. The clonotype originates from a human donor who received an intestinal transplant. CDR3 sequence reads: CASSLSSGNYEQYF. CDR3 in DNA: TGTGCCAGCAGTTTATCCAGCGGAAACTACGAGCAGTACTTC.